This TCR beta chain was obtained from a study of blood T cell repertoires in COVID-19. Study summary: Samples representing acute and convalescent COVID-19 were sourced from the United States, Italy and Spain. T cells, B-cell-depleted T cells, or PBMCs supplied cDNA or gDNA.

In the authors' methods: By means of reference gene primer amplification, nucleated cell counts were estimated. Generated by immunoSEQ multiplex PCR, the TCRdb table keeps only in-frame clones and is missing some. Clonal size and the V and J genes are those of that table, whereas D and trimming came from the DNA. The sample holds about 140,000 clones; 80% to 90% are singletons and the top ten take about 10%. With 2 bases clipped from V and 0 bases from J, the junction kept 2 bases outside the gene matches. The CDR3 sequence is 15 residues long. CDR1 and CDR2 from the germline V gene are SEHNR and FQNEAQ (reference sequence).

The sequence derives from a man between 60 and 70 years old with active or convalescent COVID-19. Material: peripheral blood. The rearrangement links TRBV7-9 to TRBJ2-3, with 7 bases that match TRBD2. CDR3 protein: CASSLPSGSTDTQYF. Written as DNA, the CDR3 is TGTGCCAGCAGCTTACCTAGCGGCAGCACAGATACGCAGTATTTT.